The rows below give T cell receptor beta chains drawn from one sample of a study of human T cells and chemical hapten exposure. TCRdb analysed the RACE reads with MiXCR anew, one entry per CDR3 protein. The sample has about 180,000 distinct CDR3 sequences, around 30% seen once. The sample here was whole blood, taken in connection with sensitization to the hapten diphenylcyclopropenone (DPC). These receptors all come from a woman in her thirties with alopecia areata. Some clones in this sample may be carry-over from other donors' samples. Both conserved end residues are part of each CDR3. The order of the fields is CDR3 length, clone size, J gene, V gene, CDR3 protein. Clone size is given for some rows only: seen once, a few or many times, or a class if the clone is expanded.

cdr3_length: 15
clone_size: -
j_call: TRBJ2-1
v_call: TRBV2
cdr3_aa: CASSEEGTGINEQFF

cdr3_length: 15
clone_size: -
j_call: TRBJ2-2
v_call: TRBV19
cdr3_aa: CASSIPGGGTGELFF

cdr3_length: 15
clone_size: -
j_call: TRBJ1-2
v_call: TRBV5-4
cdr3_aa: CASSLFQAGNYGYTF

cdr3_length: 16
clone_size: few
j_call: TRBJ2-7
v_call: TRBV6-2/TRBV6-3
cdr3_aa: CASSHGDPTAAYEQYF

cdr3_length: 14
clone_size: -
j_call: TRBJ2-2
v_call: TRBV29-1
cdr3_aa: CSGGGTANTGELFF

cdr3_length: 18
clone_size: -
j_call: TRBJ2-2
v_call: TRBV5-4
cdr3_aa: CASSSGLAGGPDTGELFF

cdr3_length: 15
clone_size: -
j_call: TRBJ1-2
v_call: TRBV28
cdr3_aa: CASSYPQGAIYGYTF

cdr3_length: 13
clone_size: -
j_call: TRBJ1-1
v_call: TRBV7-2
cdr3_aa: CASSFGGGTEAFF

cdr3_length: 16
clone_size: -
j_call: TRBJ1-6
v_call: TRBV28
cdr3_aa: CASSSPGGGLGLTLHF

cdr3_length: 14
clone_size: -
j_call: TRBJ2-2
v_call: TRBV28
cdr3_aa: CTSSLQKESRELFF

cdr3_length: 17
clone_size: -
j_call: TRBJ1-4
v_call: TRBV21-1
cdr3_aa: CASSKGDRIATNEKLFF

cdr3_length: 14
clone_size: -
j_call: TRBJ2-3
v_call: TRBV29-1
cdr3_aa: CTAVTGAPTDAQYF

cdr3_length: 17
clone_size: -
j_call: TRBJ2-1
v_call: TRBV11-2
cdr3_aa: CASSGIAGGQRYNEQFF

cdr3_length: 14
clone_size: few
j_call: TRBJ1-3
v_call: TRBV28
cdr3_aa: CVSREQGAGNTIYF

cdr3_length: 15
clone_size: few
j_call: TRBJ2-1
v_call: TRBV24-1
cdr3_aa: CATGDRSSSYNEQFF

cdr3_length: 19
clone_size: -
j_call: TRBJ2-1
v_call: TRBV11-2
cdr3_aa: CASSLRHSGDLDAYNEQFF

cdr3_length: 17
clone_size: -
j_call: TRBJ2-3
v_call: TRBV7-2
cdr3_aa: CASSFRGGEASTDTQYF

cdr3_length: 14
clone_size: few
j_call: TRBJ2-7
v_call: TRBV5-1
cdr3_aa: CASSSGQGLREQYF

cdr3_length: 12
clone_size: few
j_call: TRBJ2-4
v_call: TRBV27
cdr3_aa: CASRGTENIQYF

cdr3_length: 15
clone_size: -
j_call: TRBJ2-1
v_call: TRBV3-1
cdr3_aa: CASSWTSGSYNEQFF

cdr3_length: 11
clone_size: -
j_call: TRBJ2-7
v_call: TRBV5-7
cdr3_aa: CAKGAGDEQYF

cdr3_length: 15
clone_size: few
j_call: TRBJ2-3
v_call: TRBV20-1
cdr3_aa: CSASLRTGVADTQYF

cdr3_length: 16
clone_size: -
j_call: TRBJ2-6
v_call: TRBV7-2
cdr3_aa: CASSLVLGSGANVLTF

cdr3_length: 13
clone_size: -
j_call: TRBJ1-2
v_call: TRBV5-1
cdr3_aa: CASSPSGASGYTF

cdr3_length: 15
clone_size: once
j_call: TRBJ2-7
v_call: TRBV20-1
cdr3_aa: CSARVGTSISYEQYF

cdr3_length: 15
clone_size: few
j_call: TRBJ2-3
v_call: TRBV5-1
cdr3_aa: CASSLLGTGFDTQYF

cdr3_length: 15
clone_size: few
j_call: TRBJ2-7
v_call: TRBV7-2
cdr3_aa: CASSPATSGMGEQYF

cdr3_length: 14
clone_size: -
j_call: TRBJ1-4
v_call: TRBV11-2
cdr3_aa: CASSRGRGSEKLFF

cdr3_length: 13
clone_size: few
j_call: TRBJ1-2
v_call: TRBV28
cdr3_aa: CASSSDRNYGYTF

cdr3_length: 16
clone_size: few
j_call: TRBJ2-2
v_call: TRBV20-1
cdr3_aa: CSARGPGLRPTGELFF

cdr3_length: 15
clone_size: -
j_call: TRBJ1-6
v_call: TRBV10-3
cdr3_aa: CAISEGQGVNSPLHF

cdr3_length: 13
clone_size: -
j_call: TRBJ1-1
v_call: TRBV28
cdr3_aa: CASSLGTGAEAFF

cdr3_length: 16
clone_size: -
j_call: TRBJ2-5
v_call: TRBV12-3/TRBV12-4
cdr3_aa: CASSLVGDSLQETQYF

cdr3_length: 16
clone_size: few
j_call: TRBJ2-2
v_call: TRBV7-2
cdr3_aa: CASSLERGGLTGELFF

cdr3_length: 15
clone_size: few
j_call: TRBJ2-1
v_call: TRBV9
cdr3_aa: CASSVAGAGYNEQFF

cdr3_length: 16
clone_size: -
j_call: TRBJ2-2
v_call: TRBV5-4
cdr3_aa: CASSLDRGRRTGELFF

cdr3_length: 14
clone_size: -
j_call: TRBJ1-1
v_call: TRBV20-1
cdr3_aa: CSASPGTANTEAFF

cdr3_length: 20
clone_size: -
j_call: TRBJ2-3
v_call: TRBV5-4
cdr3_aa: CASSPTPWTSGGAETDTQYF

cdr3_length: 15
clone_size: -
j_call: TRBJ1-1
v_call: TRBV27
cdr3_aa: CASSLFTGGNGEAFF

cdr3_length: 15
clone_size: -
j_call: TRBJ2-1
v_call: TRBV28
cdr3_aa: CASSPGDSPYNEQFF

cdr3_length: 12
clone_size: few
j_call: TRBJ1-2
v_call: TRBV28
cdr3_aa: CAGQGMNYGYTF

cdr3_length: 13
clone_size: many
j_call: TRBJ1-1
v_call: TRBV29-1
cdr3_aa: CSVEAEMNTEAFF

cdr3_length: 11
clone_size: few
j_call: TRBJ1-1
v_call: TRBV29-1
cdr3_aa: CSVGTGGEAFF

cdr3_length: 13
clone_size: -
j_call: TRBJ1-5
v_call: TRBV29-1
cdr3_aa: CSVGTGGSQPQHF

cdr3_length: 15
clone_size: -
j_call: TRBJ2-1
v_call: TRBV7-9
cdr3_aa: CASRTGTSFYNEQFF

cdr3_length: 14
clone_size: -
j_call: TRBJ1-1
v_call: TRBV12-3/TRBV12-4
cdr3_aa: CASSPGQVDTEAFF

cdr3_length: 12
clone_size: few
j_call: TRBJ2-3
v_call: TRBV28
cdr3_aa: CASGGQGDTQYF

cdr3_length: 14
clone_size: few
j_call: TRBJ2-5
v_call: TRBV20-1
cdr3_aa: CSARRGLIQETQYF

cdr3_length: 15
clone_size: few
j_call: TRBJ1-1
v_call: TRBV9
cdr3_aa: CASSVDWGGGTEAFF